The TCR beta chain under discussion was sequenced for a study of cytomegalovirus exposure and HLA in healthy donors. In its sample, this clone was seen a few times. Its antigen is unidentified. There are 15 residues in the CDR3. Deletions cut 0 bases from V and 5 bases from J, with 10 bases between. Each donor was nominally healthy when sampled (though unrecorded immune exposures were likely). Points from the study as a whole: Researchers reported in a later analysis that a missense DCLRE1C variant was tied to TCR beta V- and J-gene trimming. Near-uniform donor sequencing depth was presumed by presence/absence analyses.

It was with 60 Vbeta and 13 Jbeta primers that the PCR ran. TCRdb's copy holds only in-frame clones and misses some; the assay was immunoSEQ multiplex PCR. The data hold around 150,000 clones, with roughly 80% observed a single time. Sequences were obtained from PBMCs. The rearrangement links TRBV23-1 to TRBJ2-2; D is unclear. TRBV23-1 is an ORF; its function is uncertain. This clonotype originated in a girl aged 2 to 9 in good health and CMV-seropositive. This CDR3 reads CASSQSAQVTGELFF. The CDR3 nucleotides are TGCGCCAGCAGTCAATCCGCGCAGGTAACCGGGGAGCTGTTTTTT.